The text below deals with one T cell receptor beta chain. Authors' methods: Amplification with reference gene primers provided the estimates of nucleated cell counts. Sequencing used immunoSEQ multiplex PCR; TCRdb keeps in-frame clones, though not all of them. Clonal size and the V and J genes are those of that table, whereas D and trimming came from the DNA. The sample lists 95,000 to 130,000 clones, roughly 85% occurring once. The CDR3 consists of 17 residues. After removal of 5 bases from V and 5 bases from J, the junction contained 16 bases not matched to a gene. Per the germline V gene, CDR1 is SEHNR and CDR2 is FQNEAQ (reference sequence). The data are from a study of blood T cell repertoires in COVID-19. Overall study context: COVID-19 samples, acute and convalescent, were from the United States, Italy and Spain.

The sequencing input was peripheral blood. The rearrangement joins TRBV7-9 to TRBJ2-7; TRBD1 aligns across 9 bases. This clonotype was obtained from a man younger than 40 with acute or convalescent COVID-19. CDR3 sequence: CASSGSSSRDRVHEQYF. Here the CDR3 DNA reads TGTGCCAGCAGCGGAAGTTCGTCCCGGGACAGGGTCCACGAGCAGTACTTC.